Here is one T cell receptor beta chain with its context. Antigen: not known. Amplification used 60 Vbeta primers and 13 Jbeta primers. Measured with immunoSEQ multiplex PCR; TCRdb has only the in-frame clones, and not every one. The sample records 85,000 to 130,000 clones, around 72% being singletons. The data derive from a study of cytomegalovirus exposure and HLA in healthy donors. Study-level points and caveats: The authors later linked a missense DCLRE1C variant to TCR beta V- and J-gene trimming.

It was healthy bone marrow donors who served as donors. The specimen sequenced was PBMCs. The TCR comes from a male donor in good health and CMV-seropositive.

CDR3 sequence: CASSLDRGAGGNEQFF. CDR3 bases: TGTGCCAGCAGCTTAGATAGGGGAGCGGGGGGGAATGAGCAGTTCTTC. V usage is TRBV11-3 and J usage is TRBJ2-1; 10 bases align to TRBD2. CDR3 size: 16 residues. Germline V gives CDR1 SGHNT, CDR2 YENEEA. Losses at the gene ends were 0 bases for V and 7 bases for J; bases not matched to a gene: 6.